The 20 T cell receptor beta chains presented below share a single source sample, sequenced in a study of blood T cells in healthy people across ages. A second PCR, run for roughly 6 to 11 cycles, used a sample-barcoded 5' primer plus a J-beta primer mix. One entry per CDR3 protein, called by TCRdb with MiXCR from the 5' RACE reads. This table holds over 1,500,000 distinct CDR3 sequences, just under 50% found once. The material sequenced was blood. The receptor source for this set is a woman aged 40 to 50 in good health.

This chain links TRBV4-1 with TRBJ2-5; D ambiguous. The J call may be incorrect, as the DNA end agrees better with TRBJ2-7. Germline V gene sequence: CDR1 MGHRA, CDR2 YSYEKL. The CDR3 loop spans 15 amino acids. CDR3 sequence: CASSQDSQYPYEQYF. The CDR3 DNA follows: TGCGCCAGCAGCCAAGATTCGCAGTACCCCTACGAGCAGTACTTC.

The genes are TRBV7-2 and TRBJ1-6; the D gene is possibly TRBD1 (5 bases). The germline V gene encodes CDR1 SGHTA and CDR2 FQGNSA. V gave up 8 bases and J gave up 9 bases, with 14 bases separating them. This CDR3 has 13 residues. CDR3 sequence: CASSDRRGSPLHF. The CDR3 DNA reads as TGTGCCAGCTCCGACCGAAGGGGTTCACCCCTCCACTTT.

Only a few counts were recorded for this clonotype. The J gene is TRBJ2-3, the V gene TRBV27, with TRBD2 identical over 12 bases. CDR3 size: 17 residues. The junction had 8 bases not matched to a gene; V was cut back by 5 bases and J by 2 bases. The germline gives CDR1 MNHEY, CDR2 SMNVEV (reference sequence). CDR3 loop: CASSLWTSGALTDTQYF. The CDR3 nucleotides are TGTGCCAGCAGTCTCTGGACTAGCGGGGCTCTCACAGATACGCAGTATTTT.

The sample holds many counts of this clonotype. This chain joins TRBV20-1 and TRBJ2-7; perhaps TRBD2 as D (5 bases). Germline-derived CDR1 and CDR2 are DFQATT and SNEGSKA (reference sequence). This CDR3 has 12 residues. V shed 0 bases and J shed 7 bases, with 10 bases lying between them. The CDR3 spells CSARDLEEEQYF. The CDR3 DNA sequence: TGCAGTGCTAGAGATCTGGAGGAAGAGCAGTACTTC.

This chain joins TRBV27 and TRBJ2-4; D tentatively fits TRBD1 or TRBD2 (5 bases each). CDR1 MNHEY and CDR2 SMNVEV come from the germline V gene (reference sequence). V was trimmed by 8 bases and J by 0 bases, leaving 8 bases between them. The CDR3 has 13 residues. The CDR3 loop is CASRGPAKNIQYF. The CDR3 bases are TGTGCCAGCCGGGGCCCAGCCAAAAACATTCAGTACTTC.

This clonotype has more than one count but fewer than ten. V usage is TRBV9 and J usage is TRBJ2-5; D not resolved. The CDR3 runs 15 residues. Trimming shortened V by 0 bases and J by 1 base, and 10 bases separated the two germline ends. Germline V gives CDR1 SGDLS, CDR2 YYNGEE. CDR3 residues: CASSVGAGIQETQYF. In nucleotides, the CDR3 is TGTGCCAGCAGCGTAGGAGCTGGTATCCAAGAGACCCAGTACTTC.

The V call is TRBV20-1, the J call TRBJ2-1; weak D call: TRBD1 (5 bases). Between the trimmed V and J ends, which lost 3 bases and 13 bases, there was a span of 19 bases. The CDR3 loop spans 13 amino acids. Germline CDR1 DFQATT, CDR2 SNEGSKA (reference sequence). CDR3 amino acids: CSASPTGQETQFF. CDR3 DNA sequence: TGCAGTGCTAGCCCTACAGGCCAAGAGACCCAGTTCTTC.

This clonotype was counted only a few times. V is TRBV20-1 and J is TRBJ2-3, with no clear D. Per germline, CDR1 DFQATT and CDR2 SNEGSKA (reference sequence). The CDR3 runs 14 residues. V shed 3 bases and J shed 4 bases, with 14 bases lying between them. The chain's CDR3 is CSASLPALADTQYF. CDR3 bases: TGCAGTGCTAGTTTGCCCGCCCTAGCAGATACGCAGTATTTT.

The rearrangement links TRBV28 to TRBJ1-1; D ambiguous. V was pared by 8 bases and J by 2 bases, with 9 bases between. Germline V gene lookup returns CDR1 MDHEN and CDR2 SYDVKM. The CDR3 spans 12 residues. CDR3 residues: CASFELNTEAFF. CDR3 nucleotides: TGTGCCAGCTTTGAACTTAACACTGAAGCTTTCTTT.

This chain uses TRBV20-1 with TRBJ2-4; D assignment may be TRBD1 or TRBD2 (5 bases each). The J call may not be correct, given that the DNA end is closer to TRBJ2-5. Germline V gives CDR1 DFQATT, CDR2 SNEGSKA (reference sequence). The CDR3 is 14 residues long. CDR3 sequence: CSASEAGTQETQYF. The CDR3, as DNA: TGCAGTGCTAGTGAGGCAGGGACGCAAGAGACCCAGTACTTC.

This clonotype was observed a few times. It is unclear where the CDR3 begins or ends on the DNA, so no DNA is shown, and the CDR3 is as TCRdb lists it. V gene TRBV11-1 combines with J gene TRBJ2-1; TRBD2 is taken as the D call from the table, unchecked against the DNA. Germline V CDR1 and CDR2: SGHAT, FQDESV (reference sequence). From its first to its last residue, the CDR3 has 21 amino acids. CDR3 protein: CASSSSSATSDRQDSYNEQFF.

The CDR3, as DNA: TGTGCCACCTCGGGGGAGGGGTATGGCTACACCTTC. This translates into CATSGEGYGYTF. V usage is TRBV2 and J usage is TRBJ1-2; a weak D match, TRBD1 (5 bases). V was clipped by 10 bases and J by 5 bases, with 14 bases between them. The V gene's germline CDR1 is SNHLY and CDR2 FYNNEI. The CDR3 runs to 12 residues.

This clonotype was found a few times. The chain couples TRBV5-1 to TRBJ2-5; possibly TRBD1 for D (6 bases). Trimming took off 2 bases at V and 2 bases at J, with 16 bases between the two ends. The CDR3 totals 16 residues. Germline V gene sequence: CDR1 SGHRS, CDR2 YFSETQ. CDR3 region: CASSFGQPPRQETQYF. DNA of the CDR3: TGCGCCAGCAGCTTCGGACAGCCCCCCCGTCAAGAGACCCAGTACTTC. The whole variable domain, remainder taken from reference TRBV5-1 and TRBJ2-5, is KAGVTQTPRYLIKTRGQQVTLSCSPISGHRSVSWYQQTPGQGLQFLFEYFSETQRNKGNFPGRFSGRQFSNSRSEMNVSTLELGDSALYLCASSFGQPPRQETQYFGPGTRLLVL.

This clonotype was detected only once. The chain carries TRBV7-9 and TRBJ1-1; tentative D call: TRBD1 (5 bases). Germline assignment: CDR1 SEHNR and CDR2 FQNEAQ (reference sequence). Trimming pared 1 base from V and 1 base from J, leaving 10 bases between. CDR3 length: 15 amino acids. CDR3 DNA sequence: TGTGCCAGCAGCTTAGGGGACCGGCCGAACACTGAAGCTTTCTTT. Translating gives CASSLGDRPNTEAFF.

The chain uses TRBV9 and TRBJ2-1; 11 nucleotides align to TRBD2. The V gene's germline CDR1 is SGDLS and CDR2 YYNGEE. V lost 2 bases, J lost 6 bases, and 4 bases stayed unmatched. This CDR3 is 15 amino acids long. The chain's CDR3 is CASSVPSGGSNEQFF. The CDR3, as DNA: TGTGCCAGCAGCGTGCCTAGCGGGGGGTCCAATGAGCAGTTCTTC.

The genes are TRBV4-2 and TRBJ1-6; D not certain. The CDR3 is 14 residues long. Per germline, CDR1 LGHNA and CDR2 YNFKEQ. V lost 4 bases and J 9 bases, leaving 13 bases between the germline ends. The CDR3 DNA reads as TGTGCCAGCAGCCCCGACCATAACAGTTCACCCCTCCACTTT. This sequence encodes CASSPDHNSSPLHF.

The chain combines TRBV2 with TRBJ2-3, with 9 bases aligning to TRBD1. The junction had 9 bases not matched to a gene; V was cut back by 6 bases and J by 2 bases. The CDR3 has 16 amino acids. Germline V CDR1 and CDR2: SNHLY, FYNNEI. In DNA form, the CDR3 reads TGTGCCAGCAGCGACATACAGGGGGCGGCCACAGATACGCAGTATTTT. Encoded protein: CASSDIQGAATDTQYF.

Worth noting for this clonotype: The junction shows a germline mismatch at one end, possibly a read error. The chain combines TRBV27 with TRBJ2-2; D could derive from TRBD1 or TRBD2 (5 bases each). The germline V gene has CDR1 MNHEY and CDR2 SMNVEV (reference sequence). This CDR3 is 15 amino acids long. The CDR3 loop is CASSLTGQSTRELFF. In DNA, the CDR3 is TGTGCCAGCAGTTTAACGGGGCAGAGCACCAGGGAGCTGTTTTTT.

The genes are TRBV28 and TRBJ1-4; D remains unclear. The germline CDR1 and CDR2 sequences are MDHEN and SYDVKM. The CDR3 is 13 residues long. V was clipped by 2 bases and J by 7 bases, with 8 bases between them. DNA for the CDR3: TGTGCCAGCAGTTTACCGGGGTCTGAAAAACTGTTTTTT. Translating it yields CASSLPGSEKLFF.

The chain is built from TRBV5-4 and TRBJ2-3, with D perhaps matching TRBD2 (5 bases). V was shortened by 0 bases and J by 8 bases, with 13 bases between the two germline ends. Germline lookup yields CDR1 SGHNT and CDR2 YYREEE (reference sequence). This CDR3 is built from 14 residues. The CDR3 DNA sequence: TGTGCCAGCAGCTTGGCGGGCGGGTTAAGTACGCAGTATTTT. Protein sequence: CASSLAGGLSTQYF.